This T cell receptor (beta chain) was found in a study of blood T cell repertoires in COVID-19. Study context: From T cells, B-cell-depleted T cells, or PBMCs came the material, which was cDNA or gDNA.

The data were produced by immunoSEQ multiplex PCR, yet TCRdb's version contains in-frame clones alone and is incomplete. The data show 350,000 or so clones, approximately 90% seen once. The germline V gene encodes CDR1 MDHEN and CDR2 SYDVKM. Trimming took 3 bases from V and 7 from J; bases not matched to a gene: 7. The CDR3 covers 14 residues. This TCR was sampled from an older woman with COVID-19, enrolled during active disease. The rearrangement joins TRBV28 to TRBJ1-2; TRBD1 aligns across 8 bases. Material for sequencing was peripheral blood. CDR3 region: CASSLAPGGFGYTF. For the CDR3, the DNA is TGTGCCAGCAGTTTGGCCCCAGGGGGCTTTGGCTACACCTTC.